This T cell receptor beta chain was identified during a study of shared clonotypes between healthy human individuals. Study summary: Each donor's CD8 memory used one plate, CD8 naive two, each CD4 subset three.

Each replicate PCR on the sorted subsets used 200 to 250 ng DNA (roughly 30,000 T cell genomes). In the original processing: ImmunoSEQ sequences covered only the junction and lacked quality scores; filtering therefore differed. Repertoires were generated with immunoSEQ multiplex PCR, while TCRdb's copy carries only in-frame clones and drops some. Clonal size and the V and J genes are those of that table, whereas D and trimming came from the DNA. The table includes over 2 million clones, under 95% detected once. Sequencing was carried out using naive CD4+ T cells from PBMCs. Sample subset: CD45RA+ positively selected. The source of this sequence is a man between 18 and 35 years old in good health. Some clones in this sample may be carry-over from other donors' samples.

The CDR3 here is CASSETDTQYF. For the CDR3, the DNA is TGTGCCAGCTCAGAGACAGATACGCAGTATTTT. The chain uses TRBV18 and TRBJ2-3; no clear D. Germline CDR1 and CDR2: KGHSH and LQKENI. This CDR3 has 11 amino acids. V dropped 5 bases and J dropped 3 bases, with 3 bases sitting between them.